The source of this TCR beta chain is a study of low-dose radiotherapy and immunotherapy resistance in tumors. Study background: Intravenous administration to patients comprised nivolumab at 240 mg every two weeks and ipilimumab at 1 mg/kg every six weeks. A daily 300 mg dose of oral aspirin was taken by patients for four cycles from cycle 1 day 1.

Time point here: before trial treatment. There are many counts of this clonotype. Gene-specific TRAV and TRBV primers were used for first-strand cDNA, covering alpha and beta chains. Using a constant-region primer together with a V-primer adapter, TCRs were subjected to roughly 20 PCR cycles of amplification. mRNA that had been isolated underwent amplification through in vitro transcription. TCRdb redid the calling of the reads with MiXCR, one entry per CDR3 protein. The sample carries 75,000 to 95,000 distinct CDR3 sequences, approximately 20% recorded once. There are 14 residues in the CDR3. V was cut by 8 bases and J by 8 bases, with 18 bases left in between. CDR1 KGHDR and CDR2 SFDVKD come from the germline V gene.

The sequence derives from a male donor with prostate cancer. The chain has TRBV24-1 and TRBJ2-1; TRBD2 is a possible D gene (5 bases). Sequenced here: PBMCs, sampled before treatment. The DNA for the CDR3 is TGTGCCACCAAAAACCGAGGGAGTTCCCATGAGCAGTTCTTC. This encodes CATKNRGSSHEQFF.